This TCR beta chain was recovered during a study of shared clonotypes between healthy human individuals. Overall study context: Each donor's CD8 memory used one plate, CD8 naive two, each CD4 subset three.

Overall study findings and caveats: Larger estimated richness was generally seen in naive subsets than in memory subsets. Enrolling few donors narrowed the genetic and exposure-history diversity that was represented.

Worth noting for this clone: The target antigen is unknown.

Donors, without exception, were Caucasian adults residing in Nashville, Tennessee. The table came from immunoSEQ multiplex PCR; TCRdb's copy has only in-frame clones and leaves some out. The table records 1.4 million or so clones, less than 99% of them present only once. Per germline, CDR1 SQVTM and CDR2 ANQGSEA. V lost 5 bases and J 3 bases, leaving 15 bases between the germline ends. The CDR3 is made up of 14 amino acids. The sequence was collected from a man aged 25 to 40 in good health. The rearrangement uses TRBV29-1 and TRBJ2-3, with D tentatively TRBD1 (6 bases). Input material: naive CD4+ T cells sorted from blood. Subset meaning: CD45RA+ positively selected. CDR3 sequence (DNA): TGCAGCGTTCTGAAGGGACAAGGGACAGATACGCAGTATTTT. This gives the protein CSVLKGQGTDTQYF.